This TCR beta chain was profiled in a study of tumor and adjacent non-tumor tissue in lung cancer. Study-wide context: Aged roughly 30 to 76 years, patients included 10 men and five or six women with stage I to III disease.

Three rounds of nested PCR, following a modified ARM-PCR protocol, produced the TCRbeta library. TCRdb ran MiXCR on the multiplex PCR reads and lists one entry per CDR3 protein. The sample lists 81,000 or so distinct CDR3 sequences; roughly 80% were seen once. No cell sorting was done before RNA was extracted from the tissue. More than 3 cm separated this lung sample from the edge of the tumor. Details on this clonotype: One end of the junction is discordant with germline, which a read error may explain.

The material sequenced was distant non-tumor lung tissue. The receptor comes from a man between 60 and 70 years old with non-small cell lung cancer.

In DNA, the CDR3 is TGTGCTAGCAGTTACTTCCTGGGAGCGGGAGGCATGAATGAGCAGTTCTTC. Translation: CASSYFLGAGGMNEQFF. The chain couples TRBV6-2 or TRBV6-3 to TRBJ2-1, with 9 positions matching TRBD2. This CDR3 is 17 amino acids long. Germline CDR1 and CDR2: MNHEY and SVGEGT.